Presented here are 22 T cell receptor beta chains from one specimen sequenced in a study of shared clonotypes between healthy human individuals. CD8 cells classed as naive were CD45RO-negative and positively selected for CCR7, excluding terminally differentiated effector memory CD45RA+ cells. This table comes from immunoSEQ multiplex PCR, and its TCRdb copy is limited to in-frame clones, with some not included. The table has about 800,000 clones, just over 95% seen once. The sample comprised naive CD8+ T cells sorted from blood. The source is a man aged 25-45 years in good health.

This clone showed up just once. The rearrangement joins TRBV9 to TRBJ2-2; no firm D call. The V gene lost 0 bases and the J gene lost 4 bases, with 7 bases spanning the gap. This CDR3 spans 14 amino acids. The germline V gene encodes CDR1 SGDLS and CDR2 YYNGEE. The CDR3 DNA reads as TGTGCCAGCAGCGTAGTTTACGGCACCGGGGAGCTGTTTTTT. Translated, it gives CASSVVYGTGELFF.

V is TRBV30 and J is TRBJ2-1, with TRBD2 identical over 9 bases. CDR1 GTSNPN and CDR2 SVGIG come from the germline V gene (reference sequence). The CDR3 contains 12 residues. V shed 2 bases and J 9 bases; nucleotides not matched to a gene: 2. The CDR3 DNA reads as TGTGCCTGGAGTCCAGCGGGGGGTGAGCAGTTCTTC. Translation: CAWSPAGGEQFF.

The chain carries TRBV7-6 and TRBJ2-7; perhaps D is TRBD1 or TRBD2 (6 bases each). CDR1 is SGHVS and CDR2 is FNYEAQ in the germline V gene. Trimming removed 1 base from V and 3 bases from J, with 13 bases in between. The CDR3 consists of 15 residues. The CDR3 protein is CASSLEGGKVYEQYF. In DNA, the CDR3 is TGTGCCAGCAGCTTAGAGGGGGGAAAAGTCTACGAGCAGTACTTC.

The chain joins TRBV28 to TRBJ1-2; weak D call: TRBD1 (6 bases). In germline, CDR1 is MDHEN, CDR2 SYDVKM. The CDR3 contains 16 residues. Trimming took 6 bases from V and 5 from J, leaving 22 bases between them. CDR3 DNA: TGTGCCAGCAGAGACCGACGGGCAGGGGTGGGTTATGGCTACACCTTC. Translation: CASRDRRAGVGYGYTF.

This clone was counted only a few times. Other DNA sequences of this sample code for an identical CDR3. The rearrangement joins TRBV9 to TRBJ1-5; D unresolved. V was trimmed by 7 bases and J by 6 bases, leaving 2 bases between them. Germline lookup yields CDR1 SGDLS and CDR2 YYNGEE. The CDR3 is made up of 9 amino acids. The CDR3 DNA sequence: TGTGCCAGCGGTCAGCCCCAGCATTTT. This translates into CASGQPQHF.

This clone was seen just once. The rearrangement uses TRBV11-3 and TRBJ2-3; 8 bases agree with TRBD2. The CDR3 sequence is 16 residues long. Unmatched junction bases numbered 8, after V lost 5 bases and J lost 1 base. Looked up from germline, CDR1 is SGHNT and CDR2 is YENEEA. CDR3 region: CASSPGTSWGTDTQYF. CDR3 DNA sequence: TGTGCCAGCAGCCCAGGGACTAGTTGGGGCACAGATACGCAGTATTTT.

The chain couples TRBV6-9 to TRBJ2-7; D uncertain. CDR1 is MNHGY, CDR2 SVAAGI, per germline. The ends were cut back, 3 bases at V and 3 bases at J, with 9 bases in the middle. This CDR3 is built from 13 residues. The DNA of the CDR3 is TGTGCCAGCAGTTACGGAAGAGGCTACGAGCAGTACTTC. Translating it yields CASSYGRGYEQYF.

CDR3 DNA: TGTGCCAGCAGCTCGACAGGGGGCGCGGTCAATGAGCAGTTCTTC. Encoded protein: CASSSTGGAVNEQFF. The genes are TRBV5-6 and TRBJ2-1; 10 bases line up with TRBD1. The CDR3 consists of 15 residues. V shed 3 bases, J shed 6 bases, and the junction held 6 bases outside the gene matches. Germline V gene data show CDR1 as SGHDT and CDR2 as YYEEEE. The full variable domain, with the rest looked up from reference TRBV5-6 and TRBJ2-1, is DAGVTQSPTHLIKTRGQQVTLRCSPKSGHDTVSWYQQALGQGPQFIFQYYEEEERQRGNFPDRFSGHQFPNYSSELNVNALLLGDSALYLCASSSTGGAVNEQFFGPGTRLTVL.

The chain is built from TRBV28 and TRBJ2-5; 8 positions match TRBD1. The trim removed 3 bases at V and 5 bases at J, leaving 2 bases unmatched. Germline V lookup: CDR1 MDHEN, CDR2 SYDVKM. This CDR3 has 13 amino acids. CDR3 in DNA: TGTGCCAGCAGTTTCTGGACAGGGGAGACCCAGTACTTC. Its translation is CASSFWTGETQYF.

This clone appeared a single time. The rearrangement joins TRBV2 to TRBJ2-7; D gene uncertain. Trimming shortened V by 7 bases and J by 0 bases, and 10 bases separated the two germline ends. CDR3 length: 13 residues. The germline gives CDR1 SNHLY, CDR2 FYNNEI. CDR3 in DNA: TGTGCCAGCACGGGTGGCCCCTCCTACGAGCAGTACTTC. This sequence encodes CASTGGPSYEQYF. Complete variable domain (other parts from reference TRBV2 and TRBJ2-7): EPEVTQTPSHQVTQMGQEVILRCVPISNHLYFYWYRQILGQKVEFLVSFYNNEISEKSEIFDDQFSVERPDGSNFTLKIRSTKLEDSAMYFCASTGGPSYEQYFGPGTRLTVT.

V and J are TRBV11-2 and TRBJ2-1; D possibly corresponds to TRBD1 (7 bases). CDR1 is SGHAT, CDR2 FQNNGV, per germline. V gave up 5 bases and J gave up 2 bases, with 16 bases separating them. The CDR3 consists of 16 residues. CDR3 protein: CASSGLQGEAYNEQFF. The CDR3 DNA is TGTGCCAGCAGCGGACTCCAGGGGGAGGCCTACAATGAGCAGTTCTTC.

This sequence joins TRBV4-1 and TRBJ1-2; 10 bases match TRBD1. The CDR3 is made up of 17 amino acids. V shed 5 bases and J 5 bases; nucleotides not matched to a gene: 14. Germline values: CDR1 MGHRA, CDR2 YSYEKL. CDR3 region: CASSAALTGGARYGYTF. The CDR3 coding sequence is TGCGCCAGCAGCGCCGCCCTGACAGGGGGCGCACGTTATGGCTACACCTTC.

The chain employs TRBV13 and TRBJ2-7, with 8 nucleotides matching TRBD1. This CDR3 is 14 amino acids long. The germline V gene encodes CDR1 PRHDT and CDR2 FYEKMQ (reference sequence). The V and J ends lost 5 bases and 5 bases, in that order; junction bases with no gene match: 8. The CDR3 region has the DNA TGTGCCAGCAGCGCTCGGGCAGGGGGCCACGAGCAGTACTTC. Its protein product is CASSARAGGHEQYF.

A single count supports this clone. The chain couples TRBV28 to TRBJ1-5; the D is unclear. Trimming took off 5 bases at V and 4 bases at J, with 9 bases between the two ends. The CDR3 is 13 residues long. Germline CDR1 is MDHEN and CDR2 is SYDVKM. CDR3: CASSPGINQPQHF. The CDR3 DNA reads TGTGCCAGCAGTCCCGGGATTAATCAGCCCCAGCATTTT.

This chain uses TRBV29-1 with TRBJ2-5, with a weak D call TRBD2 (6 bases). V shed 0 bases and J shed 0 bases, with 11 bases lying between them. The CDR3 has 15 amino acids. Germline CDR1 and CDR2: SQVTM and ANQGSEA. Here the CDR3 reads CSVEDVGGYQETQYF. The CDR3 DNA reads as TGCAGCGTTGAAGACGTCGGAGGGTACCAAGAGACCCAGTACTTC.

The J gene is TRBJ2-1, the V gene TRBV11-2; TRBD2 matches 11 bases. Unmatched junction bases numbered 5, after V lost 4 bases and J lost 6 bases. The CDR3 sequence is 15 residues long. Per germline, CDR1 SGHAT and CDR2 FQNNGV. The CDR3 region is CASSSLAGVVNEQFF. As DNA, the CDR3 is TGTGCCAGCAGCTCACTAGCGGGAGTAGTCAATGAGCAGTTCTTC.

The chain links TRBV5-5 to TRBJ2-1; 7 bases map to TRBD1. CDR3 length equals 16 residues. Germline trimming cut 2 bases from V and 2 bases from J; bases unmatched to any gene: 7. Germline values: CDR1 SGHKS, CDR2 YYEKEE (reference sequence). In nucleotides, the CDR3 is TGTGCCAGCAGCTTCTTCGACAGGGCCCCCTACAATGAGCAGTTCTTC. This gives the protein CASSFFDRAPYNEQFF.

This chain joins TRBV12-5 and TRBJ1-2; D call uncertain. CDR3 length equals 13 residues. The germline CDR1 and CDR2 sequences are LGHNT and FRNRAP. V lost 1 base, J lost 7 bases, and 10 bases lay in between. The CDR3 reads CASGLGSIGGYTF. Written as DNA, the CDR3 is TGTGCTAGTGGTTTGGGGAGTATCGGTGGCTACACCTTC.

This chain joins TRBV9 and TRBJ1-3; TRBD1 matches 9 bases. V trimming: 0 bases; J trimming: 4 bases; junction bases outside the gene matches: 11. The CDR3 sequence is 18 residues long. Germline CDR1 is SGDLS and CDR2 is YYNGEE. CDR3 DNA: TGTGCCAGCAGCGTAGGTAAAGACGCGGACAGGGGAGGAAACACCATATATTTT. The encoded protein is CASSVGKDADRGGNTIYF.

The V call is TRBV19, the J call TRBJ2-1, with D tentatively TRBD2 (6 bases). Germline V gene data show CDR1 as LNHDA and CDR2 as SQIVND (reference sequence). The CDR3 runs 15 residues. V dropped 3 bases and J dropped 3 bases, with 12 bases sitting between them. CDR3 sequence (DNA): TGTGCCAGTAGTATCGACGGGACTCTCTACAATGAGCAGTTCTTC. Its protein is CASSIDGTLYNEQFF.

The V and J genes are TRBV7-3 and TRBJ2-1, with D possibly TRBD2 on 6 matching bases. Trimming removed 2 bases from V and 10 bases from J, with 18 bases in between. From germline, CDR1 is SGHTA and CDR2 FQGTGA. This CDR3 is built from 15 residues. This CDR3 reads CASSLGTPPLWEQFF. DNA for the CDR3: TGTGCCAGCAGCTTAGGGACTCCTCCCTTATGGGAGCAGTTCTTC.

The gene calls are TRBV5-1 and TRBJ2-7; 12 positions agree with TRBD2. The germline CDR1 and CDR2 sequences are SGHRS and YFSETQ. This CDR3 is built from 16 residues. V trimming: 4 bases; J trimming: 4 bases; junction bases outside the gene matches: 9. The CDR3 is CASSPDRTSGDYEQYF. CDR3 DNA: TGCGCCAGCAGCCCCGACCGGACTAGCGGGGATTACGAGCAGTACTTC.